This T cell receptor (beta chain) was sequenced in a study of identical twins. Study-level points and caveats: Invariant populations such as MAIT and iNKT cells could partly muddle zero-insertion analyses.

With respect to this clonotype: No antigen is known for it.

MiXCR, run by TCRdb on the 5' RACE reads, gives a single entry per CDR3 protein. The data show about 240,000 distinct CDR3 sequences, with roughly 10% seen just once and more than 8% held by the top ten. The germline V gene has CDR1 SGHTA and CDR2 FQGNSA. The V end was cut by 4 bases, the J end by 4 bases, with 12 bases between. The CDR3 is 14 residues long. This clonotype was sampled from a man aged 50-60 years in good health. Sequencing used memory T cells sorted from blood. The genes are TRBV7-2 and TRBJ2-3; possibly TRBD2 for D (6 bases). The CDR3 DNA is TGTGCCAGCAGCTCCCGTTGGGGGGCAGATACGCAGTATTTT. Its translation is CASSSRWGADTQYF.